These 12 T cell receptor beta chains share one sample of origin, sequenced in a study of T cell responses to AZD1222 COVID-19 vaccine. TCRdb's copy holds only in-frame clones and misses some; the assay was immunoSEQ multiplex PCR. The sample includes about 100,000 clones, nearly 95% of them seen just once. The sample was peripheral blood, taken on day 0 of AZD1222 vaccination. Receptors were obtained from an adult in good health.

CDR3 protein: CASSLFDRVENGYTF. The DNA for the CDR3 is TGTGCCAGCAGCTTATTTGACAGGGTGGAGAATGGCTACACCTTC. V and J are TRBV7-9 and TRBJ1-2; TRBD1 matches at 7 bases. The CDR3 has 15 amino acids. V lost 2 bases, J lost 6 bases, and 9 bases stayed unmatched. The germline V gene has CDR1 SEHNR and CDR2 FQNEAQ (reference sequence).

The chain is built from TRBV5-4 and TRBJ1-6; 9 positions match TRBD1. J was trimmed by 11 bases and V by 3 bases; bases with no gene match: 6. Germline V gene lookup returns CDR1 SGHNT and CDR2 YYREEE (reference sequence). The CDR3 totals 14 residues. The chain's CDR3 is CASSSDRGYAPLHF. The CDR3 nucleotides read TGTGCCAGCAGCTCGGACAGGGGATATGCACCCCTCCACTTT.

The J gene is TRBJ1-1, the V gene TRBV29-1, with 10 bases lining up with TRBD1. J lost 5 bases, V lost 1 base, and 16 bases had no gene match. Germline V gene sequence: CDR1 SQVTM, CDR2 ANQGSEA. CDR3 size: 18 residues. CDR3 sequence reads: CSVEGLGTGVEGDTEAFF. The CDR3 nucleotides read TGCAGCGTTGAAGGTTTAGGGACAGGGGTTGAAGGAGATACTGAAGCTTTCTTT.

The chain carries TRBV5-6 and TRBJ1-1; D is possibly TRBD1 (6 bases). This CDR3 comprises 15 residues. Germline V gives CDR1 SGHDT, CDR2 YYEEEE. V shed 3 bases and J shed 9 bases, with 21 bases lying between them. The CDR3 is CASSWGDIQGPKAFF. The CDR3, as DNA: TGTGCCAGCAGCTGGGGGGACATTCAAGGCCCCAAAGCTTTCTTT.

The chain is built from TRBV9 and TRBJ1-2, with 8 bases lining up with TRBD1. With 3 bases clipped from V and 7 bases from J, the junction kept 11 bases outside the gene matches. The CDR3 runs to 15 residues. Germline loops: CDR1 SGDLS, CDR2 YYNGEE. The CDR3 region is CASSGRQGFTGGYTF. The DNA of the CDR3 is TGTGCCAGCAGCGGCCGACAGGGGTTCACGGGTGGCTACACCTTC.

This clone was observed a handful of times. This chain links TRBV3-1 (or the pseudogene TRBV3-2) with TRBJ1-1, with a tentative D call TRBD1 (5 bases). Germline lookup yields CDR1 LGHDT and CDR2 YNNKEL (reference sequence). The CDR3 extends over 13 amino acids. V was cut by 6 bases and J by 3 bases, with 11 bases left in between. The CDR3 DNA follows: TGTGCCAGCAGGTCTGGGACGGACACTGAAGCTTTCTTT. This codes for CASRSGTDTEAFF.

The CDR3 region is CASSQVGRGTHSYEQYF. The DNA for the CDR3 is TGTGCCAGCAGCCAAGTAGGCAGGGGTACCCATTCGTACGAGCAGTACTTC. The V gene is TRBV11-2, the J gene TRBJ2-7, with a possible D match to TRBD1 (6 bases). The CDR3 covers 17 residues. Germline-derived CDR1 and CDR2 are SGHAT and FQNNGV. Deletions cut 5 bases from V and 4 bases from J, with 24 bases between. Combining the CDR3 with reference TRBV11-2 and TRBJ2-7 gives the whole variable domain EAGVAQSPRYKIIEKRQSVAFWCNPISGHATLYWYQQILGQGPKLLIQFQNNGVVDDSQLPKDRFSAERLKGVDSTLKIQPAKLEDSAVYLCASSQVGRGTHSYEQYFGPGTRLTVT.

The V call is TRBV3-1 (or the pseudogene TRBV3-2), the J call TRBJ2-3, with 9 bases matching TRBD2. CDR1 and CDR2 from the germline V gene are LGHDT and YNNKEL (reference sequence). The CDR3 consists of 18 residues. V trimming: 0 bases; J trimming: 2 bases; junction bases outside the gene matches: 9. The CDR3 reads CASSQEVPGGRVTDTQYF. CDR3 in DNA: TGTGCCAGCAGCCAAGAGGTTCCTGGCGGGAGGGTCACAGATACGCAGTATTTT.

The rearrangement links TRBV4-1 to TRBJ2-1; 13 bases match TRBD2. With 0 bases clipped from V and 4 bases from J, the junction kept 18 bases outside the gene matches. The CDR3 extends over 22 amino acids. Germline V CDR1 and CDR2: MGHRA, YSYEKL. CDR3 in DNA: TGCGCCAGCAGCCAAGATTGGGGCCCCGGACTAGCGGGAGTGGAATCTTACAATGAGCAGTTCTTC. Amino acid sequence: CASSQDWGPGLAGVESYNEQFF.

The chain couples TRBV6-5 to TRBJ2-7, with 11 bases fitting TRBD2. Germline trimming cut 0 bases from V and 6 bases from J; bases unmatched to any gene: 7. This CDR3 spans 16 amino acids. Germline CDR1 is MNHEY and CDR2 is SVGAGI. Here the CDR3 DNA reads TGTGCCAGCAGTTACTCGATACTAGCGGGAGCCAGCGAGCAGTACTTC. It yields the protein CASSYSILAGASEQYF.

This clone came up once. The chain employs TRBV30 and TRBJ1-4, with TRBD1 as a possible D gene (5 bases). The CDR3 has 14 residues. Trimming took off 2 bases at V and 5 bases at J, with 12 bases between the two ends. Per germline, CDR1 GTSNPN and CDR2 SVGIG (reference sequence). CDR3 region: CAWSWGRVNEKLFF. The CDR3 bases are TGTGCCTGGAGTTGGGGCAGGGTAAATGAAAAACTGTTTTTT. Combining the CDR3 with reference TRBV30 and TRBJ1-4 gives the whole variable domain SQTIHQWPATLVQPVGSPLSLECTVEGTSNPNLYWYRQAAGRGLQLLFYSVGIGQISSEVPQNLSASRPQDRQFILSSKKLLLSDSGFYLCAWSWGRVNEKLFFGSGTQLSVL.

The gene calls are TRBV7-6 and TRBJ2-1; D could derive from TRBD1 or TRBD2 (6 bases each). This CDR3 spans 17 amino acids. The V gene lost 1 base and the J gene lost 3 bases, with 16 bases spanning the gap. Per the germline V gene, CDR1 is SGHVS and CDR2 is FNYEAQ. Written as DNA, the CDR3 is TGTGCCAGCAGCTTAGTAGGGGGGACTGCTAACTACAATGAGCAGTTCTTC. Translated, it gives CASSLVGGTANYNEQFF.